The 18 T cell receptor beta chains below all came from one sample that was sequenced in a study of glioma-infiltrating T cells after dendritic cell vaccination. Described time point: after dendritic cell vaccination, including at tumor progression/relapse. Sequencing was performed with immunoSEQ multiplex PCR; in TCRdb, only in-frame clones are kept and a portion is missing. Of about 76,000 clones in the sample, around nine tenths are singletons; the top ten hold 2% to 2.5%. Sequencing used blood, obtained after dendritic cell vaccination. The receptors were gathered from a human donor with glioblastoma.

The chain uses TRBV5-4 and TRBJ2-6; 15 bases fit TRBD2. Germline loops: CDR1 SGHNT, CDR2 YYREEE (reference sequence). There are 18 residues in the CDR3. Losses at the gene ends were 4 bases for V and 1 base for J; bases not matched to a gene: 3. In DNA, the CDR3 is TGTGCCAGCAGCAGTGGACTAGCGGGGGGGTCTGGGGCCAACGTCCTGACTTTC. Protein product: CASSSGLAGGSGANVLTF.

This clone appeared once. The rearrangement uses TRBV5-6 and TRBJ2-5, with a weak D call TRBD2 (5 bases). Germline V CDR1 and CDR2: SGHDT, YYEEEE. Trimming stripped 3 bases from V and 1 base from J, with 7 bases between. This CDR3 has 13 amino acids. CDR3 sequence: CASSWGAQETQYF. The CDR3 nucleotides read TGTGCCAGCAGCTGGGGAGCCCAAGAGACCCAGTACTTC.

The chain recombines TRBV12-5 with TRBJ2-7; possible D gene TRBD2, 6 bases. The ends were cut back, 5 bases at V and 7 bases at J, with 15 bases in the middle. CDR3 size: 13 residues. The germline V gene encodes CDR1 LGHNT and CDR2 FRNRAP. The CDR3 DNA reads as TGTGCTAGTGGTCTCCCCTCCGGGGGTGAGCAGTACTTC. Translated: CASGLPSGGEQYF. Full variable domain (remainder filled in from reference TRBV12-5 and TRBJ2-7): DARVTQTPRHKVTEMGQEVTMRCQPILGHNTVFWYRQTMMQGLELLAYFRNRAPLDDSGMPKDRFSAEMPDATLATLKIQPSEPRDSAVYFCASGLPSGGEQYFGPGTRLTVT.

The J gene is TRBJ1-2, the V gene TRBV7-2; D gene ambiguous. CDR1 SGHTA and CDR2 FQGNSA come from the germline V gene. Trimming took off 4 bases at V and 6 bases at J, with 15 bases between the two ends. The CDR3 loop spans 14 amino acids. This chain's CDR3 is CASSYRVPRDGYTF. Written as DNA, the CDR3 is TGTGCCAGCAGCTACAGAGTCCCGCGCGATGGCTACACCTTC.

CDR3 nucleotide sequence: TGCGCCAGCAGCCCGGGACTAGCGGGAGCCTCTTCCTACAATGAGCAGTTCTTC. Protein: CASSPGLAGASSYNEQFF. This chain uses TRBV5-1 with TRBJ2-1, with 14 nucleotides matching TRBD2. The CDR3 sequence is 18 residues long. CDR1 SGHRS and CDR2 YFSETQ come from the germline V gene. The V and J ends lost 4 bases and 1 base, in that order; junction bases with no gene match: 7. Full variable domain (outside the CDR3, taken from reference TRBV5-1 and TRBJ2-1): KAGVTQTPRYLIKTRGQQVTLSCSPISGHRSVSWYQQTPGQGLQFLFEYFSETQRNKGNFPGRFSGRQFSNSRSEMNVSTLELGDSALYLCASSPGLAGASSYNEQFFGPGTRLTVL.

The chain couples TRBV5-1 to TRBJ2-1; D is perhaps TRBD2 (5 bases). Germline CDR1 SGHRS, CDR2 YFSETQ. CDR3 length: 14 residues. The V and J ends lost 4 bases and 6 bases respectively, with 14 bases between them. CDR3 nucleotide sequence: TGCGCCAGCAGCAAGACTATTCCGTCCAATGAGCAGTTCTTC. It translates to CASSKTIPSNEQFF.

This clone was seen a single time. The chain recombines TRBV10-1 with TRBJ2-1; a weak D match, TRBD1 (5 bases). Germline loops: CDR1 WNHNN, CDR2 SYGVQD (reference sequence). This CDR3 is 17 amino acids long. The germline V and J ends were trimmed by 1 base and 0 bases, with 13 bases remaining between them. This chain's CDR3 is CASSELWGDSSYNEQFF. CDR3 bases: TGCGCCAGCAGTGAGTTGTGGGGCGATAGCTCCTACAATGAGCAGTTCTTC.

The V and J genes are TRBV6-1 and TRBJ2-4; D is possibly TRBD2 (7 bases). Germline CDR1 and CDR2: MNHNS and SASEGT. Trimming stripped 5 bases from V and 7 bases from J, with 15 bases between. CDR3 length: 14 residues. CDR3 sequence reads: CASSPGGLGNIQYF. The DNA of the CDR3 is TGTGCCAGCAGTCCCGGGGGGCTTGGGAACATTCAGTACTTC.

This sequence joins TRBV11-2 and TRBJ1-2; 9 bases fit TRBD1. With 4 bases clipped from V and 5 bases from J, the junction kept 17 bases outside the gene matches. CDR3 size: 18 residues. CDR1 and CDR2 from the germline V gene are SGHAT and FQNNGV. The DNA of the CDR3 is TGTGCCAGCAGCTCTCCTCGGGGACAGGGATCTTTGGGGTATGGCTACACCTTC. It translates to CASSSPRGQGSLGYGYTF.

The chain couples TRBV11-3 to TRBJ2-7, with TRBD2 matching 7 bases. Germline CDR1 and CDR2: SGHNT and YENEEA. The CDR3 consists of 15 residues. J gave up 7 bases and V 5 bases, and 14 bases lay outside the gene matches. CDR3 coding DNA: TGTGCCAGCAGCCGACGGGAGGACCCACTTGGGGAGCAGTACTTC. This codes for CASSRREDPLGEQYF.

This clone was observed a single time. The chain carries TRBV11-2 and TRBJ2-5; 10 nucleotides match TRBD2. Per the germline V gene, CDR1 is SGHAT and CDR2 is FQNNGV. The junction had 1 base not matched to a gene; V was cut back by 2 bases and J by 1 base. The CDR3 totals 15 residues. The CDR3: CASSLQRGGQETQYF. The CDR3 DNA sequence: TGTGCCAGCAGCTTACAGCGGGGGGGCCAAGAGACCCAGTACTTC.

The chain links TRBV2 to TRBJ2-3; D uncertain. Per the germline V gene, CDR1 is SNHLY and CDR2 is FYNNEI. The CDR3 is made up of 14 amino acids. Trimming removed 2 bases from V and 2 bases from J, with 8 bases in between. The CDR3 DNA sequence: TGTGCCAGCAGTGAATTCGGAGTCACAGATACGCAGTATTTT. Protein sequence: CASSEFGVTDTQYF.

The chain links TRBV2 to TRBJ2-5; 8 positions match TRBD2. The trim removed 5 bases at V and 5 bases at J, leaving 10 bases unmatched. Germline V gene sequence: CDR1 SNHLY, CDR2 FYNNEI. The CDR3 has 15 residues. Here the CDR3 DNA reads TGTGCCAGCAGTCCGGGCGCGGGAGGTTATGAGACCCAGTACTTC. This codes for CASSPGAGGYETQYF.

The chain carries TRBV7-9 and TRBJ1-3, with D possibly matching TRBD1 (5 bases). This CDR3 is 14 amino acids long. The germline CDR1 and CDR2 sequences are SEHNR and FQNEAQ (reference sequence). V was pared by 4 bases and J by 3 bases, with 10 bases between. This CDR3 is CASSSAGRGNTIYF. The CDR3 DNA follows: TGTGCCAGCAGCTCCGCGGGACGTGGAAACACCATATATTTT.

The rearrangement joins TRBV6-5 to TRBJ2-1, with D possibly being TRBD1 (5 bases). CDR3 size: 15 residues. V was cut by 2 bases and J by 4 bases, with 12 bases left in between. Germline-derived CDR1 and CDR2 are MNHEY and SVGAGI. In nucleotides, the CDR3 is TGTGCCAGCAGTTACACCAGACAGCCATACAATGAGCAGTTCTTC. Translated: CASSYTRQPYNEQFF.

The V call is TRBV11-3, the J call TRBJ2-5; 9 bases are shared with TRBD2. Germline CDR1 is SGHNT and CDR2 is YENEEA. This CDR3 is built from 16 residues. Trimming took 2 bases from V and 7 from J; bases not matched to a gene: 11. CDR3 nucleotide sequence: TGTGCCAGCAGCTTAAGCGGTGTGCGGGAGGGGGGGACCCAGTACTTC. Its translation is CASSLSGVREGGTQYF.

This clone appeared once. At one end the junction does not follow the germline gene, possibly because of a read error. Different DNA sequences within this sample yield the same CDR3. This rearrangement joins TRBV6-5 to TRBJ2-7; maybe TRBD2 (5 bases). The CDR3 is 14 residues long. CDR1 is MNHEY and CDR2 is SVGAGI in the germline V gene. The CDR3 spells CATSAGLAPYEQYF. CDR3 nucleotide sequence: TGTGCCACCTCGGCCGGACTGGCGCCCTATGAGCAGTACTTC.

The J gene is TRBJ1-4, the V gene TRBV5-1; TRBD1 matches 8 bases. Germline trimming cut 4 bases from V and 5 bases from J; bases unmatched to any gene: 4. The CDR3 is made up of 14 amino acids. CDR1 and CDR2 from the germline V gene are SGHRS and YFSETQ. CDR3: CASSGGTGNEKLFF. The CDR3 DNA reads as TGCGCCAGCAGCGGGGGGACAGGAAATGAAAAACTGTTTTTT.